Below are 20 T cell receptor beta chains sequenced from a single sample in a study of cytomegalovirus exposure and HLA in healthy donors. PCR involved 60 Vbeta and 13 Jbeta primers. The method was immunoSEQ multiplex PCR; TCRdb's version includes in-frame clones alone and lacks a portion of them. This table holds 110,000 or so clones, roughly 70% found once. Material for sequencing was PBMCs. The receptor source for this set is a middle-aged woman in good health and CMV-seropositive.

The chain links TRBV4-1 to TRBJ1-1, with D perhaps TRBD1 (5 bases). Trimming left V 4 bases short and J 5 bases short, with 26 bases between. This CDR3 has 18 amino acids. Germline assignment: CDR1 MGHRA and CDR2 YSYEKL. CDR3 DNA: TGCGCCAGCAGCCCGGGAGTCAGGGAGCTCTCCCGGTCTACTGAAGCTTTCTTT. Protein product: CASSPGVRELSRSTEAFF.

Only a few counts were recorded for this clone. V gene TRBV4-3 combines with J gene TRBJ2-5, with D possibly TRBD1 on 6 matching bases. The CDR3 has 15 residues. The ends were cut back, 1 base at V and 5 bases at J, with 14 bases in the middle. Germline CDR1 is LGHNA and CDR2 is YSLEER. CDR3 DNA sequence: TGCGCCAGCAGCCAAGGAAACAGGGATCGGGAGACCCAGTACTTC. Its protein product is CASSQGNRDRETQYF.

With regard to this clone: The same CDR3 arises from other DNA sequences in this sample as well. The chain is built from TRBV6-6 and TRBJ2-5; the match to TRBD2 covers 9 bases. V dropped 7 bases and J dropped 5; count of bases not matched to a gene: 8. Germline assignment: CDR1 MNHNY and CDR2 SVGAGI (reference sequence). The CDR3 totals 14 residues. CDR3 residues: CASMASGGRETQYF. CDR3 nucleotides: TGTGCCAGCATGGCCAGCGGGGGGAGGGAGACCCAGTACTTC.

The genes are TRBV27 and TRBJ2-7; 12 bases agree with TRBD1. The trim removed 5 bases at V and 6 bases at J, leaving 8 bases unmatched. The CDR3 spans 15 residues. Germline V gene data show CDR1 as MNHEY and CDR2 as SMNVEV (reference sequence). The CDR3 loop is CASSPLGTGGLEQYF. CDR3 DNA sequence: TGTGCCAGCAGTCCTCTCGGGACAGGGGGCCTCGAGCAGTACTTC.

Here the CDR3 reads CASSPRTDSGYEQYF. CDR3 nucleotide sequence: TGTGCCAGCTCACCAAGGACGGACAGTGGCTACGAGCAGTACTTC. This chain links TRBV18 with TRBJ2-7; D might be TRBD1 (6 bases). From germline, CDR1 is KGHSH and CDR2 LQKENI. The CDR3 has 15 amino acids. Trimming left V 2 bases short and J 3 bases short, with 14 bases between.

The chain is built from TRBV11-3 and TRBJ2-7; tentative D call: TRBD1 (5 bases). This CDR3 has 13 amino acids. Germline-derived CDR1 and CDR2 are SGHNT and YENEEA. Trimming pared 1 base from V and 3 bases from J, leaving 7 bases between. The CDR3 here is CASSLGGGYEQYF. The CDR3 DNA sequence: TGTGCCAGCAGCTTAGGGGGCGGCTACGAGCAGTACTTC.

The chain employs TRBV6-1 and TRBJ1-2, with 7 bases fitting TRBD1. The germline gives CDR1 MNHNS, CDR2 SASEGT. The CDR3 is made up of 14 amino acids. The J segment lost 2 bases and the V segment lost 6 bases, leaving 6 bases of the junction unmatched. The CDR3 region has the DNA TGTGCCAGCAGCCCCCGGGACAGAAACTATGGCTACACCTTC. Amino acids: CASSPRDRNYGYTF.

The CDR3 nucleotides read TGCGCCAGCAGCTTGGGGTCCAGGGACATGGAGACCCAGTACTTC. Encoded protein: CASSLGSRDMETQYF. V usage is TRBV5-1 and J usage is TRBJ2-5, with D perhaps matching TRBD1 (6 bases). CDR3 length equals 15 residues. Trimming removed 0 bases from V and 5 bases from J, with 14 bases in between. Germline assignment: CDR1 SGHRS and CDR2 YFSETQ.

V gene TRBV5-1 combines with J gene TRBJ2-1; D might be TRBD1 (6 bases). Germline CDR1 SGHRS, CDR2 YFSETQ. The CDR3 runs to 14 residues. V lost 2 bases to trimming and J lost 7 bases, with 13 bases between them. For the CDR3, the DNA is TGCGCCAGCAGCTTACAGGGTCATGGGAATGAGCAGTTCTTC. Translating it yields CASSLQGHGNEQFF.

The CDR3 is CASSLDRGHTQYF. CDR3 DNA: TGTGCCAGCAGCTTAGATCGAGGCCATACGCAGTATTTT. This sequence joins TRBV11-2 and TRBJ2-3; D not resolved. Germline CDR1 and CDR2: SGHAT and FQNNGV. The ends were cut back, 0 bases at V and 7 bases at J, with 8 bases in the middle. This CDR3 region has 13 residues.

The J gene is TRBJ1-6, the V gene TRBV28; 7 bases line up with TRBD1. Looked up from germline, CDR1 is MDHEN and CDR2 is SYDVKM. The CDR3 consists of 13 residues. J lost 6 bases, V lost 10 bases, and 6 bases had no gene match. The CDR3 reads CATRTGVNSPLHF. The CDR3 DNA reads TGTGCCACCCGCACAGGGGTTAATTCACCCCTCCACTTT.

The rearrangement links TRBV6-6 to TRBJ1-2, with D uncertain. The CDR3 length is 12 residues. V was pared by 0 bases and J by 8 bases, with 7 bases between. Germline V gene lookup returns CDR1 MNHNY and CDR2 SVGAGI (reference sequence). CDR3 amino acids: CASSYSSGGYTF. CDR3 DNA sequence: TGTGCCAGCAGTTACTCGAGCGGGGGCTACACCTTC.

This sequence joins TRBV5-1 and TRBJ1-1; D is perhaps TRBD1 (5 bases). This CDR3 is 14 amino acids long. V shed 0 bases and J shed 4 bases, with 10 bases lying between them. CDR1 is SGHRS and CDR2 is YFSETQ in the germline V gene. The CDR3 is CASSLGQKSTEAFF. CDR3 bases: TGCGCCAGCAGCTTGGGACAGAAGTCCACTGAAGCTTTCTTT.

This clone appeared a few times. J is TRBJ2-5 and V is TRBV15; D remains ambiguous. V was pared by 0 bases and J by 5 bases, with 4 bases between. The V gene's germline CDR1 is LNHNV and CDR2 YYDKDF (reference sequence). The CDR3 has 12 amino acids. CDR3 DNA sequence: TGTGCCACCAGCAGAGATCTCGAGACCCAGTACTTC. It encodes CATSRDLETQYF. Using reference TRBV15 and TRBJ2-5 for the parts outside the CDR3, the full variable domain is DAMVIQNPRYQVTQFGKPVTLSCSQTLNHNVMYWYQQKSSQAPKLLFHYYDKDFNNEADTPDNFQSRRPNTSFCFLDIRSPGLGDTAMYLCATSRDLETQYFGPGTRLLVL.

The rearrangement links TRBV27 to TRBJ1-2, with 8 bases matching TRBD1. V shed 5 bases and J 1 base; nucleotides not matched to a gene: 6. Germline CDR1 reads MNHEY; CDR2 reads SMNVEV (reference sequence). This CDR3 contains 15 residues. The CDR3 reads CASSPDREINYGYTF. As DNA, the CDR3 is TGTGCCAGCAGTCCGGACAGGGAAATTAACTATGGCTACACCTTC.

This sequence joins TRBV2 and TRBJ2-7; 7 nucleotides agree with TRBD2. With V trimmed by 6 bases and J by 2 bases, 7 bases remained unmatched. Germline CDR1 reads SNHLY; CDR2 reads FYNNEI. The CDR3 sequence is 14 residues long. The CDR3: CASSPGGSAYEQYF. For the CDR3, the DNA is TGTGCCAGCAGCCCCGGGGGGTCGGCCTACGAGCAGTACTTC.

The chain has TRBV5-4 and TRBJ2-1; the D is unclear. The CDR3 sequence is 15 residues long. In germline, CDR1 is SGHNT, CDR2 YYREEE (reference sequence). With 2 bases removed from V and 6 bases from J, the gap between germline ends came to 15 bases. This CDR3 is CASSFTLLMTNEQFF. DNA for the CDR3: TGTGCCAGCAGCTTTACGTTACTAATGACCAATGAGCAGTTCTTC.

This clone has more than one count but fewer than ten. The chain joins TRBV30 to TRBJ2-7, with D unclear. CDR3 length equals 13 residues. The V gene lost 0 bases and the J gene lost 3 bases, with 9 bases spanning the gap. CDR1 and CDR2 (germline): GTSNPN, SVGIG (reference sequence). CDR3 region: CAWSVLRYYEQYF. The CDR3 DNA follows: TGTGCCTGGAGTGTACTGAGGTACTACGAGCAGTACTTC.

J is TRBJ1-1 and V is TRBV5-5, with D maybe TRBD1 (6 bases). Germline V gives CDR1 SGHKS, CDR2 YYEKEE (reference sequence). Trimming pared 4 bases from V and 1 base from J, leaving 8 bases between. This CDR3 is built from 13 residues. CDR3 amino acids: CASSADRNTEAFF. The CDR3 nucleotides are TGTGCCAGCAGCGCGGACAGGAACACTGAAGCTTTCTTT.

The V call is TRBV5-6, the J call TRBJ1-2, with D possibly matching TRBD1 (6 bases). V was pared by 0 bases and J by 4 bases, with 13 bases between. The CDR3 extends over 15 amino acids. The V gene's germline CDR1 is SGHDT and CDR2 YYEEEE. CDR3 sequence: CASSLDLGGAYGYTF. The CDR3 DNA follows: TGTGCCAGCAGCTTGGATTTAGGGGGTGCCTATGGCTACACCTTC.